Listed below are T cell receptor beta chains from one sample, sequenced in a study of OX40 agonist ivuxolimab in advanced cancers. Sequenced by immunoSEQ multiplex PCR; TCRdb stores in-frame clones only, minus some. The sample lists approximately 64,000 clones; around four fifths were seen once. The sequenced sample was CD4+ or CD8+ T cells sorted from blood, obtained in a trial of the OX40 agonist ivuxolimab. The receptors were gathered from an adult with an advanced solid tumor such as melanoma, head and neck, liver or kidney cancer. Both conserved end residues are part of each CDR3.

TRBV5-4,14,TRBJ2-3,CASSWGGQTDTQYF
TRBV6-5,14,TRBJ2-7,CASSYLAGVEEQYF
TRBV30,15,TRBJ1-1,CAWSLRLGGGTEAFF
TRBV28,15,TRBJ2-5,CASSFSRDNQETQYF
TRBV28,15,TRBJ2-3,CASSLTGLGTDTQYF
TRBV14,13,TRBJ2-1,CASSQGTYNEQFF
TRBV5-1,16,TRBJ2-5,CASSLRDRGRRETQYF
TRBV2,14,TRBJ1-5,CASWGQNSNQPQHF
TRBV14,13,TRBJ1-2,CASSNAGSHGYTF
TRBV9,14,TRBJ2-5,CASSPRFWQETQYF
TRBV6-5,14,TRBJ2-3,CASSYGGSTDTQYF
TRBV7-8,12,TRBJ2-3,CASSLSLDTQYF
TRBV7-7,15,TRBJ2-5,CASSSDRGTQETQYF
TRBV10-2,11,TRBJ1-2,CASSETDGYTF
TRBV19,16,TRBJ1-5,CASSIEGVQLSQPQHF
TRBV6-5,12,TRBJ1-2,CASSRGPSGYTF
TRBV27,14,TRBJ2-7,CASSLMSTVGEQYF
TRBV27,16,TRBJ2-1,CASSLWGTSLYNEQFF
TRBV7-2,14,TRBJ2-1,CASSPEPIYNEQFF
TRBV6-5,15,TRBJ2-7,CASRESGSGSYEQYF
TRBV19,16,TRBJ2-1,CASSSRLRKPYNEQFF
TRBV4-3,14,TRBJ2-1,CASSQVGSYNEQFF
TRBV9,12,TRBJ2-3,CASSNWGDTQYF
TRBV5-1,13,TRBJ2-1,CASSLEGRDEQFF
TRBV10-3,12,TRBJ1-4,CAIRGVGEKLFF
TRBV6-6,14,TRBJ2-1,CASISGHLYNEQFF
TRBV5-1,15,TRBJ1-4,CASSLAATTGEKLFF
TRBV29-1,15,TRBJ2-1,CSVEVLAGYYNEQFF
TRBV7-6,17,TRBJ2-2,CASSWKREGLDTGELFF
TRBV19,16,TRBJ2-2,CASSIDLAGGAGELFF
TRBV9,14,TRBJ1-2,CASSVDGFNYGYTF
TRBV28,13,TRBJ2-7,CASSGDRGRVWYF
TRBV28,13,TRBJ1-5,CASSWDGYQPQHF
TRBV6-5,15,TRBJ2-7,CASSWDRFLTYEQYF
TRBV9,14,TRBJ2-2,CASRGVIGTGELFF
TRBV14,13,TRBJ1-6,CASSQGQQGAPHF
TRBV5-1,14,TRBJ2-7,CASSLVGGTGEQYF
TRBV11-3,12,TRBJ1-2,CASSTQDYGYTF
TRBV6-1,13,TRBJ2-5,CASFLGVQETQYF
TRBV29-1,15,TRBJ2-5,CSVRTSGFSEETQYF
TRBV9,16,TRBJ2-1,CASSVVGSGEGNEQFF
TRBV2,12,TRBJ2-7,CASRDTPYEQYF
TRBV2,14,TRBJ2-2,CASTLYENTGELFF
TRBV4-1,22,TRBJ2-1,CASSQPPVGKVRVRDSYNEQFF
TRBV9,17,TRBJ2-5,CASSEGLSTGGYETQYF
TRBV11-1,14,TRBJ2-2,CASSRHTDTGELFF
TRBV5-6,14,TRBJ2-6,CASSPSVRANVLTF
TRBV28,11,TRBJ1-1,CASSFGEKAFF
TRBV19,14,TRBJ2-7,CASNRARGDYEQYF
TRBV11-3,16,TRBJ2-4,CASRTAEAEAKNIQYF